The rows below give T cell receptor beta chains drawn from one sample of a study of T cells after yellow fever vaccination. TCRdb reanalysed the 5' RACE reads using MiXCR and keeps one entry per CDR3 protein. The sample records about 350,000 distinct CDR3 sequences, about 8.3% being singletons. The sample in question was PBMCs, obtained more than 40 days after the first yellow fever vaccination. All receptors derive from a man aged 18 to 35 who received the YFV17D yellow fever vaccine. The CDR3 runs from the conserved cysteine through the conserved F or W. A D gene is named only where the DNA matches it firmly. Some rows have no size entry. The others give once, few or many, or a class for an expanded clone.

J: TRBJ1-6
size: NA
length: 13
D: NA
V: TRBV20-1
CDR3: CSAPGWNNSPLHF
DNA: TGCAGTGCCCCGGGTTGGAATAATTCACCCCTCCACTTT

J: TRBJ1-2
size: NA
length: 14
D: NA
V: TRBV19
CDR3: CASTPPGRTDGYTF
DNA: TGTGCCAGTACCCCTCCGGGACGAACAGATGGCTACACCTTC

J: TRBJ2-2
size: NA
length: 16
D: NA
V: TRBV4-3
CDR3: CASSRGPTTNTGELFF
DNA: TGCGCCAGCAGCCGAGGCCCGACCACGAACACCGGGGAGCTGTTTTTT

J: TRBJ2-6
size: NA
length: 14
D: NA
V: TRBV5-1
CDR3: CASRDYSGANVLTF
DNA: TGCGCCAGCAGGGATTACTCTGGGGCCAACGTCCTGACTTTC

J: TRBJ2-1
size: few
length: 18
D: TRBD2
V: TRBV5-5
CDR3: CASSLRLLAAANYNEQFF
DNA: TGTGCCAGCAGCTTACGATTACTAGCGGCGGCCAACTACAATGAGCAGTTCTTC

J: TRBJ2-2
size: NA
length: 15
D: TRBD2
V: TRBV7-2
CDR3: CASSLVGGVTGELFF
DNA: TGTGCCAGCAGCTTAGTGGGGGGGGTCACCGGGGAGCTGTTTTTT

J: TRBJ1-1
size: NA
length: 13
D: NA
V: TRBV6-6
CDR3: CASTTMGSTEAFF
DNA: TGTGCCAGCACCACAATGGGGTCCACTGAAGCTTTCTTT

J: TRBJ1-5
size: few
length: 18
D: NA
V: TRBV11-2
CDR3: CASSLIGPGTVSNQPQHF
DNA: TGTGCCAGCAGCCTGATAGGACCGGGGACGGTTAGCAATCAGCCCCAGCATTTT

J: TRBJ1-1
size: many
length: 14
D: NA
V: TRBV12-3/TRBV12-4
CDR3: CASSPRTGGTEAFF
DNA: TGTGCCAGCAGTCCCAGGACGGGTGGGACTGAAGCTTTCTTT

J: TRBJ1-4
size: NA
length: 15
D: NA
V: TRBV7-9
CDR3: CASSDYRKPREKLFF
DNA: TGTGCCAGCAGCGATTACAGGAAACCTAGGGAAAAACTGTTTTTT

J: TRBJ1-5
size: few
length: 14
D: NA
V: TRBV30
CDR3: CAWGAGRLNQPQHF
DNA: TGTGCCTGGGGGGCCGGGCGGCTGAATCAGCCCCAGCATTTT

J: TRBJ1-5
size: NA
length: 14
D: NA
V: TRBV7-2
CDR3: CASSLGTDQGVQHF
DNA: TGTGCCAGCAGCTTAGGTACAGATCAAGGGGTCCAGCATTTT

J: TRBJ2-3
size: NA
length: 16
D: TRBD1
V: TRBV6-1
CDR3: CASSPIGVGGADTQYF
DNA: TGTGCCAGCAGTCCCATCGGAGTAGGGGGCGCAGATACGCAGTATTTT

J: TRBJ2-2
size: NA
length: 18
D: TRBD1
V: TRBV4-2
CDR3: CASSQLRDRGFSTGELFF
DNA: TGTGCCAGCAGCCAACTTAGGGACAGGGGGTTTAGCACCGGGGAGCTGTTTTTT

J: TRBJ2-1
size: NA
length: 15
D: TRBD2
V: TRBV24-1
CDR3: CATSDTGGPGDEQFF
DNA: TGTGCCACCAGTGATACGGGGGGGCCAGGGGATGAGCAGTTCTTC

J: TRBJ2-3
size: few
length: 13
D: NA
V: TRBV7-7
CDR3: CASSLGARSTQYF
DNA: TGTGCCAGCAGCTTAGGCGCGCGTTCTACGCAGTATTTT

J: TRBJ2-1
size: few
length: 11
D: TRBD1
V: TRBV7-8
CDR3: CASRDTGVQFF
DNA: TGTGCCAGCAGGGACACAGGGGTGCAGTTCTTC

J: TRBJ2-1
size: NA
length: 16
D: NA
V: TRBV28
CDR3: CASSLLSWGSYNEQFF
DNA: TGTGCCAGCAGTTTGCTATCTTGGGGCTCCTACAATGAGCAGTTCTTC

J: TRBJ1-2
size: NA
length: 16
D: NA
V: TRBV12-3/TRBV12-4
CDR3: CASSPTIKQGVYGYTF
DNA: TGTGCCAGCAGTCCCACTATAAAACAGGGAGTCTATGGCTACACCTTC

J: TRBJ2-3
size: NA
length: 14
D: NA
V: TRBV7-3
CDR3: CASSLGLTTDTQYF
DNA: TGTGCCAGCAGCTTAGGCCTGACCACAGATACGCAGTATTTT

J: TRBJ2-1
size: NA
length: 20
D: NA
V: TRBV3-1
CDR3: CASSLFQDRGRGPPASEQFF
DNA: TGTGCCAGCAGCTTATTTCAAGACCGGGGGAGGGGGCCCCCCGCAAGTGAGCAGTTCTTC

J: TRBJ2-7
size: few
length: 14
D: TRBD2
V: TRBV5-1
CDR3: CATKPGLATDEQYF
DNA: TGCGCCACCAAACCGGGACTAGCTACCGACGAGCAGTACTTC

J: TRBJ2-5
size: many
length: 15
D: NA
V: TRBV3-1
CDR3: CASSQGVRNQETQYF
DNA: TGTGCCAGCAGCCAAGGCGTCAGAAATCAAGAGACCCAGTACTTC

J: TRBJ2-1
size: NA
length: 12
D: NA
V: TRBV7-2
CDR3: CASSIPLGEQFF
DNA: TGTGCCAGCAGCATCCCTCTGGGTGAGCAGTTCTTC

J: TRBJ2-1
size: few
length: 13
D: NA
V: TRBV30
CDR3: CAWSPQGFNEQFF
DNA: TGTGCCTGGAGTCCACAGGGCTTCAATGAGCAGTTCTTC

J: TRBJ1-2
size: few
length: 14
D: TRBD1
V: TRBV7-3
CDR3: CASSLTGQGTGYTF
DNA: TGTGCCAGCAGCCTGACGGGACAGGGGACCGGCTACACCTTC

J: TRBJ1-1
size: once
length: 13
D: NA
V: TRBV5-1
CDR3: CASSVGQNTGAFF
DNA: TGCGCCAGCAGCGTCGGACAGAACACTGGAGCTTTCTTT

J: TRBJ1-2
size: few
length: 19
D: NA
V: TRBV4-3
CDR3: CASSQLSTAGTSANYGYTF
DNA: TGCGCCAGCAGCCAGCTCTCGACCGCCGGGACCTCAGCTAACTATGGCTACACCTTC

J: TRBJ2-1
size: few
length: 15
D: NA
V: TRBV11-2
CDR3: CASRGGAGSYNEQFF
DNA: TGTGCCAGCAGAGGGGGGGCAGGGTCCTACAATGAGCAGTTCTTC

J: TRBJ2-5
size: NA
length: 15
D: NA
V: TRBV7-3
CDR3: CASSLGLGGQETQYF
DNA: TGTGCCAGCAGCTTAGGATTGGGGGGCCAAGAGACCCAGTACTTC

J: TRBJ1-4
size: few
length: 15
D: NA
V: TRBV7-8
CDR3: CASSHRGSTNEKLFF
DNA: TGTGCCAGCAGCCATCGGGGGTCCACTAATGAAAAACTGTTTTTT

J: TRBJ1-2
size: NA
length: 12
D: NA
V: TRBV7-9
CDR3: CASRRDLAGYTF
DNA: TGTGCCAGCAGGCGGGACTTGGCTGGCTACACCTTC

J: TRBJ2-1
size: few
length: 17
D: NA
V: TRBV18
CDR3: CASSPPSRQGVSNEQFF
DNA: TGTGCCAGCTCACCACCCTCGAGGCAGGGAGTATCGAATGAGCAGTTCTTC

J: TRBJ1-1
size: few
length: 13
D: NA
V: TRBV29-1
CDR3: CSVDVTMNTEAFF
DNA: TGCAGCGTTGATGTAACCATGAACACTGAAGCTTTCTTT

J: TRBJ2-1
size: NA
length: 15
D: TRBD2
V: TRBV4-3
CDR3: CASSQGSGARNEQFF
DNA: TGCGCCAGCAGCCAAGGTAGCGGGGCGAGGAATGAGCAGTTCTTC

J: TRBJ2-5
size: few
length: 14
D: NA
V: TRBV7-2
CDR3: CASSRGRGAETQYF
DNA: TGTGCCAGCTCGCGGGGGCGGGGAGCCGAGACCCAGTACTTC

J: TRBJ2-1
size: few
length: 17
D: TRBD2
V: TRBV12-3/TRBV12-4
CDR3: CASSSGGGRFAYNEQFF
DNA: TGTGCCAGCAGTTCAGGCGGGGGGCGTTTCGCCTACAATGAGCAGTTCTTC

J: TRBJ1-2
size: many
length: 18
D: NA
V: TRBV4-2
CDR3: CASSQDSSTGAQSGGYTF
DNA: TGTGCCAGCAGCCAAGATAGTTCGACAGGAGCCCAGTCGGGTGGCTACACCTTC

J: TRBJ1-1
size: few
length: 12
D: NA
V: TRBV14
CDR3: CASSQDVGKAFF
DNA: TGTGCCAGCAGCCAAGATGTCGGAAAAGCTTTCTTT

J: TRBJ1-4
size: many
length: 12
D: NA
V: TRBV12-3/TRBV12-4
CDR3: CASSQGSEKLFF
DNA: TGTGCCAGTTCCCAGGGGAGTGAAAAACTGTTTTTT